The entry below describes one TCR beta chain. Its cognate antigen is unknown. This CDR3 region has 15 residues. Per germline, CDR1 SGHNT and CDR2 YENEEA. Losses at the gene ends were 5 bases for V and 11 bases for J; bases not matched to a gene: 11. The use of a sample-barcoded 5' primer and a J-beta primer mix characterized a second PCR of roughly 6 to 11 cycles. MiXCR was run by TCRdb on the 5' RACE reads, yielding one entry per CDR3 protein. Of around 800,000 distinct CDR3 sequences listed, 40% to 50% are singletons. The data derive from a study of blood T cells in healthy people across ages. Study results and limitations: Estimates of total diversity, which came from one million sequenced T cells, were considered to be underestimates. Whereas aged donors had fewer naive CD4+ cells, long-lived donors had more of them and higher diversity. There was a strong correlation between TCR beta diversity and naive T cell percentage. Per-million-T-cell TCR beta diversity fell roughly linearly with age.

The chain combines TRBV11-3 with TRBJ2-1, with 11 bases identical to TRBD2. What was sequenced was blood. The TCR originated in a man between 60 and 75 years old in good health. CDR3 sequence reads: CASSPALAGDLKQFF. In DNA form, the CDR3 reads TGTGCCAGCAGCCCAGCACTAGCGGGGGACCTTAAGCAGTTCTTC.